This T cell receptor (beta chain) was sequenced during a study of CD4 and CD8 cells across lung adenocarcinoma regions. This CDR3 has 14 amino acids. Germline V gene sequence: CDR1 MNHNS, CDR2 SASEGT. Each CDR3 protein is one row after TCRdb ran MiXCR on the PCR reads. The table shows fewer than 25,000 distinct CDR3 sequences, with roughly half occurring only once. Donors had localized lung adenocarcinoma, a non-small cell lung cancer. The material sequenced was CD8+ T cells from the center of a lung tumor. This receptor was obtained from a female donor with lung adenocarcinoma. The CD4 and CD8 labels of this study may be unreliable. The gene calls are TRBV6-1 and TRBJ2-5; the match to TRBD1 covers 10 bases. The J call is doubtful: the DNA matches TRBJ2-1 better. CDR3 bases: TGTGCCAGTTTCGGGACAGGGGAACACAATGAGCAGTTCTTC. Translating gives CASFGTGEHNEQFF.